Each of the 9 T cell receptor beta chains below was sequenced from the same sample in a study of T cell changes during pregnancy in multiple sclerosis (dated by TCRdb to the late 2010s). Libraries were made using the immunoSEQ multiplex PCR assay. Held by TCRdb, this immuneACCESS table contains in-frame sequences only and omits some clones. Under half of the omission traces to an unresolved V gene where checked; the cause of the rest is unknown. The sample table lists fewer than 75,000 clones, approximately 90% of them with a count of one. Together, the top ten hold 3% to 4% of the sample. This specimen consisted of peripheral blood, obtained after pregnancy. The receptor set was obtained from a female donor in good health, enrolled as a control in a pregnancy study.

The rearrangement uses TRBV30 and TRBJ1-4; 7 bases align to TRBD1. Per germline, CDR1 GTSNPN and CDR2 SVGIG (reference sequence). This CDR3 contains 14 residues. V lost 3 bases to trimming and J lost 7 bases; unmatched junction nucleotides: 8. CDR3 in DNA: TGTGCCTGGAGCACCGGGACAGAAGCTGAAAAACTGTTTTTT. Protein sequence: CAWSTGTEAEKLFF.

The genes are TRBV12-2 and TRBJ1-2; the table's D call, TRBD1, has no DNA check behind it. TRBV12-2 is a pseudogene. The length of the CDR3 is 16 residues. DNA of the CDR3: TGTGCAAGTCGCTTCTTAAACAGGGGGCTTCACTATGGCTACACCTTC. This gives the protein CASRFLNRGLHYGYTF.

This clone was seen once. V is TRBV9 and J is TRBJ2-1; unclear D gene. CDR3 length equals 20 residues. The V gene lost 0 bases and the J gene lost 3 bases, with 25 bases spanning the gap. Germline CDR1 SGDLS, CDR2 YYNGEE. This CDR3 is CASSVDGGTSAWSFYNEQFF. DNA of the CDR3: TGTGCCAGCAGCGTAGACGGCGGAACATCAGCCTGGTCCTTCTACAATGAGCAGTTCTTC. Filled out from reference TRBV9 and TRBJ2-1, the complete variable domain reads DSGVTQTPKHLITATGQRVTLRCSPRSGDLSVYWYQQSLDQGLQFLIQYYNGEERAKGNILERFSAQQFPDLHSELNLSSLELGDSALYFCASSVDGGTSAWSFYNEQFFGPGTRLTVL.

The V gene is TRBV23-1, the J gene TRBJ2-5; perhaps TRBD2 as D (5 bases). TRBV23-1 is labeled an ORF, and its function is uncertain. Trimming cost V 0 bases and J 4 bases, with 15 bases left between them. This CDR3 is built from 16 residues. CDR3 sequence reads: CASSQSEGWVSETQYF. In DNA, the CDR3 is TGCGCCAGCAGTCAATCAGAGGGTTGGGTCTCAGAGACCCAGTACTTC.

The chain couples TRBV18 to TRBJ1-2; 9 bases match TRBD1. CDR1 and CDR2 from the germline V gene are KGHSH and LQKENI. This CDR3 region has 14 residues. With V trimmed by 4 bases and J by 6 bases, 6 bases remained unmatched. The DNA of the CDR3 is TGTGCCAGCTCACGGACAGGGGATAGCCATGGCTACACCTTC. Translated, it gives CASSRTGDSHGYTF. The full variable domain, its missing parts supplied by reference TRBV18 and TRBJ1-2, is NAGVMQNPRHLVRRRGQEARLRCSPMKGHSHVYWYRQLPEEGLKFMVYLQKENIIDESGMPKERFSAEFPKEGPSILRIQQVVRGDSAAYFCASSRTGDSHGYTFGSGTRLTVV.

CDR3 sequence (DNA): TGTGCCAGCAGTTCAATCGACAGGGTGGGGAATTCACCCCTCCACTTT. It encodes CASSSIDRVGNSPLHF. This chain connects TRBV6-5 to TRBJ1-6; 7 bases are a match to TRBD1. V lost 4 bases and J lost 7; bases outside the gene matches: 10. The CDR3 covers 16 residues. Germline V gene data show CDR1 as MNHEY and CDR2 as SVGAGI.

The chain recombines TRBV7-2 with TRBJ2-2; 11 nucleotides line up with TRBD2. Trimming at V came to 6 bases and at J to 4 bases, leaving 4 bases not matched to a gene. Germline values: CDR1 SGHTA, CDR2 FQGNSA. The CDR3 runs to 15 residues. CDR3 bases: TGTGCCAGCAGAGGTAGCGGGGGGGTCACCGGGGAGCTGTTTTTT. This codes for CASRGSGGVTGELFF.

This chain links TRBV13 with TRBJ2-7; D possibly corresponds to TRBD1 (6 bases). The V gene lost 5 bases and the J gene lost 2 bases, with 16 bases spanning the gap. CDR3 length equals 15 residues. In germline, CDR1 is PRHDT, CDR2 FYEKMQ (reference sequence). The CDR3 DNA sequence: TGTGCCAGCAGCCCCCCCGGGCAGGGGCCCTACGAGCAGTACTTC. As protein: CASSPPGQGPYEQYF.

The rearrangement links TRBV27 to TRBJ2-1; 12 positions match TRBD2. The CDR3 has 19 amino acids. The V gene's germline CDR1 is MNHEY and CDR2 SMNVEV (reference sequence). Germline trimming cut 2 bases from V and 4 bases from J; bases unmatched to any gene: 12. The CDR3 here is CASSLGTSGLSWGYNEQFF. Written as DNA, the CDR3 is TGTGCCAGCAGTTTAGGGACTAGCGGGCTTTCCTGGGGGTACAATGAGCAGTTCTTC.